This T cell receptor (beta chain) was obtained from a study of control samples from healthy donors and cancer patients. Produced via immunoSEQ multiplex PCR; TCRdb's table is partial and in-frame only. This repertoire includes about 200,000 clones. Germline V CDR1 and CDR2: SEHNR, FQNEAQ (reference sequence). The CDR3 is 13 residues long. Trimming cost V 4 bases and J 6 bases, with 10 bases left between them. This TCR came from a woman aged 25 to 39 in good health. This chain joins TRBV7-9 and TRBJ2-1; D unclear. Sequencing input: blood. The CDR3: CASSSMNRNEQFF. In DNA form, the CDR3 reads TGTGCCAGCAGCTCTATGAACCGCAATGAGCAGTTCTTC.